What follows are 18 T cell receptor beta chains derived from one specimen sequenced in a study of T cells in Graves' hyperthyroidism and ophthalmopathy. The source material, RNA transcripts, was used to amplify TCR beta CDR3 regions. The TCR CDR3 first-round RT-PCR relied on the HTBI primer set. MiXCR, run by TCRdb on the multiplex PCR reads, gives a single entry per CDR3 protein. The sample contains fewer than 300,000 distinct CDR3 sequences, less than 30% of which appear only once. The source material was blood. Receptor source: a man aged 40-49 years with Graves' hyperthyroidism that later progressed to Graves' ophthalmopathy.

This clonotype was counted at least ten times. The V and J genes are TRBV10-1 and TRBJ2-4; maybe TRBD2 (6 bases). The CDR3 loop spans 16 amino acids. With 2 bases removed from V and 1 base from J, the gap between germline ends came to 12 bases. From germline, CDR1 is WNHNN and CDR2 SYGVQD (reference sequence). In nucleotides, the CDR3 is TGCGCCAGCAGTGAGGGTGCTCGGGGGGCCAAAAACATTCAGTACTTC. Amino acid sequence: CASSEGARGAKNIQYF.

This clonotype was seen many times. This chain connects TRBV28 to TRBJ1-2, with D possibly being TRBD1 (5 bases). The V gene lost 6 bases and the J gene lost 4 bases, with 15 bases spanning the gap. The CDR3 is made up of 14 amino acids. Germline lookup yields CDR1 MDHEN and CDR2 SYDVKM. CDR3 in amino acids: CASRLRRGGYGYTF. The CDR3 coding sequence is TGTGCCAGCAGGCTCCGGAGGGGAGGCTATGGCTACACCTTC.

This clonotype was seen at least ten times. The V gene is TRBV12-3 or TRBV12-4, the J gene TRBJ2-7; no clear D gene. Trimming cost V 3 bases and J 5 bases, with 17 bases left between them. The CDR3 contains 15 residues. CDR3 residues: CASSFSGYIFDEQYF. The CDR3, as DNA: TGTGCCAGCAGTTTTTCCGGGTACATCTTCGACGAGCAGTACTTC.

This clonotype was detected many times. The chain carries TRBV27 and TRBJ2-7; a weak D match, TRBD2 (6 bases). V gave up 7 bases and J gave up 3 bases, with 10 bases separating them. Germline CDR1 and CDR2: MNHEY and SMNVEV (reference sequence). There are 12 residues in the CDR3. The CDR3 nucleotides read TGTGCCAGCATGACTAGTGACTACGAGCAGTACTTC. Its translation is CASMTSDYEQYF.

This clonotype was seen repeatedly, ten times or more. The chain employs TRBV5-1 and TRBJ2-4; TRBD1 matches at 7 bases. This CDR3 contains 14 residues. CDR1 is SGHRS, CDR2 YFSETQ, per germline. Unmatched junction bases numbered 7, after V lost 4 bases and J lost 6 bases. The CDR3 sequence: CASSQRDRPNIQYF. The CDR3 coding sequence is TGCGCCAGCAGCCAAAGGGACAGACCAAACATTCAGTACTTC.

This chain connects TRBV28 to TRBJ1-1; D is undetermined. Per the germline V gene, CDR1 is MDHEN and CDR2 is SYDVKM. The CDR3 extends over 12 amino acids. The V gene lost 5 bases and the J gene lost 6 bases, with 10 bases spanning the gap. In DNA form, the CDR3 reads TGTGCCAGCAGTCAAGAGCAAGCTGAAGCTTTCTTT. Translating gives CASSQEQAEAFF.

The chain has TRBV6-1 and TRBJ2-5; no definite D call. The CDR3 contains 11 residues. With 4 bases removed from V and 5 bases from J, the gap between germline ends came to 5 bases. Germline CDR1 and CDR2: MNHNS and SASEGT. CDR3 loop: CASSVIETQYF. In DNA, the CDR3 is TGTGCCAGCAGTGTTATTGAGACCCAGTACTTC.

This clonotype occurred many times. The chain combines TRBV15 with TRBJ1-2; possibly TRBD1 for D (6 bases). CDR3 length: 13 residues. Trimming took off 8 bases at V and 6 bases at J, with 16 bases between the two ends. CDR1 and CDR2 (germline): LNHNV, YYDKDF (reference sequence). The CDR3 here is CATRSLGANGYTF. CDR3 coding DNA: TGTGCCACCCGATCCCTGGGGGCGAATGGCTACACCTTC.

CDR3 nucleotides: TGTGCCAGCAGTTCCTTAGATGGACAGGGGAATTCACCCCTCCACTTT. Translation: CASSSLDGQGNSPLHF. The rearrangement joins TRBV28 to TRBJ1-6; TRBD1 matches at 9 bases. V lost 4 bases and J lost 7; bases outside the gene matches: 8. Germline V CDR1 and CDR2: MDHEN, SYDVKM. The CDR3 is 16 residues long.

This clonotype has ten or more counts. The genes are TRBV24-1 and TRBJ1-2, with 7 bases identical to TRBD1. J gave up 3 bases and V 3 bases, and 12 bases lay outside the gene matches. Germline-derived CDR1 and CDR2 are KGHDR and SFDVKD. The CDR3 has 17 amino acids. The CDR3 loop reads CATSDNRQGPNYYGYTF. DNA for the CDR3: TGTGCCACCAGTGATAATCGACAGGGTCCAAACTACTATGGCTACACCTTC.

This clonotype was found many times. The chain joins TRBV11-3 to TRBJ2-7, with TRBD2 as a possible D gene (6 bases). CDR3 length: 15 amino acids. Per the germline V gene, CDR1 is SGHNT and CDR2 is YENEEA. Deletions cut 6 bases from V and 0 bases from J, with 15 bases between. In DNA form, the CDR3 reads TGTGCCAGCAGTTCGTTTACCGGGGGCTCCTACGAGCAGTACTTC. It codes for CASSSFTGGSYEQYF.

The CDR3 is CAWRAAGGVGETQYF. For the CDR3, the DNA is TGTGCCTGGAGAGCGGCGGGAGGGGTCGGTGAGACCCAGTACTTC. The V gene is TRBV30, the J gene TRBJ2-5, with 9 bases fitting TRBD2. The V and J ends lost 3 bases and 5 bases, in that order; junction bases with no gene match: 10. CDR3 length: 15 amino acids. Per germline, CDR1 GTSNPN and CDR2 SVGIG (reference sequence).

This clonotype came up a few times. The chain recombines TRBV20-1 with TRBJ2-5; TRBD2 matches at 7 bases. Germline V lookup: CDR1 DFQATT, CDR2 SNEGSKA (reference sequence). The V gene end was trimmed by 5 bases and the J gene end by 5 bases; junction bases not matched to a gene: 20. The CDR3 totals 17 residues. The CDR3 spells CSAGRDTRGSLVETQYF. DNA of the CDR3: TGCAGTGCTGGGCGTGATACACGCGGGAGTTTAGTGGAGACCCAGTACTTC.

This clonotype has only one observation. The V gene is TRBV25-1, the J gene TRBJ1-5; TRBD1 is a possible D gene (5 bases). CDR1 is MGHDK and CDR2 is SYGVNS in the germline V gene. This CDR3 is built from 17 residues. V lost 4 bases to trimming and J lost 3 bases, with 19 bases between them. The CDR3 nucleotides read TGTGCCAGCAGTGGTGGGCTTCAGGGAGGGTCCAATCAGCCCCAGCATTTT. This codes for CASSGGLQGGSNQPQHF.

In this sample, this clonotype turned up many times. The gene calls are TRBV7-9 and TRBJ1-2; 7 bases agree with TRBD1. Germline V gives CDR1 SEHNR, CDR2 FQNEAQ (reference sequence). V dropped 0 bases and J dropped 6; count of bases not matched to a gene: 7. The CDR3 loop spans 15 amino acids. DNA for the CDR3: TGTGCCAGCAGCTTAGCGCTTCGACAGGGAGATGGCTACACCTTC. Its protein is CASSLALRQGDGYTF.

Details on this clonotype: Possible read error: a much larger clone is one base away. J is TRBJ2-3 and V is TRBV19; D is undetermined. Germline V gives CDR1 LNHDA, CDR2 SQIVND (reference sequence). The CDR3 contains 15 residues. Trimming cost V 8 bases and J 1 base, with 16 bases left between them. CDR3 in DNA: TGTGCCAGTGTCCGAGACCATGGCGGCACAGATACGCAGTATTTT. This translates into CASVRDHGGTDTQYF.

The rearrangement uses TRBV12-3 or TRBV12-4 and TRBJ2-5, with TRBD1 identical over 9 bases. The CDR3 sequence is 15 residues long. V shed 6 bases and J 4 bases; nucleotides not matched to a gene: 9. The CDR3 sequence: CASRRGQGRVETQYF. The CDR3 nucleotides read TGTGCCAGCAGGCGCGGACAGGGGCGGGTAGAGACCCAGTACTTC.

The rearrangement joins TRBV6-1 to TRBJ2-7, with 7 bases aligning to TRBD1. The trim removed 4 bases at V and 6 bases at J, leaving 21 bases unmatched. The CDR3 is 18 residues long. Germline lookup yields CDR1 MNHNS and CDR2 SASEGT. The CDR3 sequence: CASSGYRGFISRVGEQYF. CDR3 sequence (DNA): TGTGCCAGCAGTGGATACAGGGGTTTCATCTCCCGTGTGGGCGAGCAGTACTTC.